This T cell receptor (beta chain) was sequenced in a study of blood T cell repertoires in COVID-19. Overall study: Some COVID-19 samples were acute and others convalescent; all came from the United States, Italy and Spain. PBMCs, B-cell-depleted T cells, or T cells provided the cDNA or gDNA that made up the material.

As originally analysed: Nucleated cell number was recorded as an estimate derived from reference gene primer amplification. TCRdb's copy holds only in-frame clones and misses some; the assay was immunoSEQ multiplex PCR. The DNA was the basis for D and trimming; V, J and clone size are from that table. The sample lists about 230,000 clones; roughly 84% were seen once. Trimming removed 6 bases from V and 7 bases from J, with 13 bases in between. The germline V gene has CDR1 SQVTM and CDR2 ANQGSEA. CDR3 length: 12 amino acids. The source material was peripheral blood. The rearrangement uses TRBV29-1 and TRBJ2-1, with D perhaps TRBD2 (5 bases). This receptor was identified in a man in his forties or fifties with acute or convalescent COVID-19. CDR3 coding DNA: TGCAGCGTCGAACTCGGGAAAAATGAGCAGTTCTTC. Amino acids: CSVELGKNEQFF.